Each of the 30 T cell receptor beta chains below was sequenced from the same sample in a study of OX40 agonist ivuxolimab in advanced cancers. Libraries were made using the immunoSEQ multiplex PCR assay. TCRdb obtained this table from immuneACCESS and retained in-frame rearrangements with V and J assigned. These tables miss some clones; where compared with another copy, unresolved V genes account for less than half of the shortfall, and the remainder is unexplained. Present in this sample are about 71,000 clones, 84% of which were seen just once. The biggest ten clones account for less than 0.85% of the sample. The sample consisted of CD4+ or CD8+ T cells sorted from blood, taken in a trial of the OX40 agonist ivuxolimab. Source of these receptors: an adult with an advanced solid tumor such as melanoma, head and neck, liver or kidney cancer.

The genes are TRBV9 and TRBJ1-1; D unclear. Germline V lookup: CDR1 SGDLS, CDR2 YYNGEE. V was shortened by 0 bases and J by 0 bases, with 6 bases between the two germline ends. CDR3 length: 14 amino acids. CDR3 coding DNA: TGTGCCAGCAGCGTAGGGCAGATGAACACTGAAGCTTTCTTT. This sequence encodes CASSVGQMNTEAFF.

The table lists this clone with a few counts. The J gene is TRBJ1-2, the V gene TRBV7-6, with D possibly matching TRBD1 (6 bases). Germline V gene sequence: CDR1 SGHVS, CDR2 FNYEAQ. V gave up 1 base and J gave up 8 bases, with 11 bases separating them. This CDR3 region has 13 residues. CDR3 coding DNA: TGTGCCAGCAGCTTAGGGGCAGGGGCGGGCTACACCTTC. Protein: CASSLGAGAGYTF.

The rearrangement uses TRBV7-2 and TRBJ2-5; no definite D call. V gave up 4 bases and J gave up 11 bases, with 11 bases separating them. The CDR3 contains 11 residues. Germline-derived CDR1 and CDR2 are SGHTA and FQGNSA. CDR3 protein: CASSSNIRQYF. CDR3 sequence (DNA): TGTGCCAGCAGCTCAAATATAAGGCAGTACTTC. Full variable domain (remainder filled in from reference TRBV7-2 and TRBJ2-5): GAGVSQSPSNKVTEKGKDVELRCDPISGHTALYWYRQSLGQGLEFLIYFQGNSAPDKSGLPSDRFSAERTGGSVSTLTIQRTQQEDSAVYLCASSSNIRQYFGPGTRLLVL.

This chain links TRBV6-6 with TRBJ2-2; possible D gene TRBD1, 6 bases. V lost 0 bases, J lost 0 bases, and 8 bases lay in between. This CDR3 spans 16 amino acids. CDR1 and CDR2 (germline): MNHNY, SVGAGI (reference sequence). CDR3 nucleotides: TGTGCCAGCAGTTACTCGAACAGGGCGAACACCGGGGAGCTGTTTTTT. Its translation: CASSYSNRANTGELFF.

The CDR3 loop reads CASSLFARSYEQYF. The CDR3 DNA reads as TGTGCCAGCAGCTTATTTGCTCGATCCTACGAGCAGTACTTC. The chain couples TRBV7-3 to TRBJ2-7; D unresolved. There are 14 residues in the CDR3. Trimming left V 2 bases short and J 1 base short, with 9 bases between. CDR1 and CDR2 (germline): SGHTA, FQGTGA.

This chain connects TRBV7-8 to TRBJ2-7; 7 positions match TRBD2. CDR1 is SGHVS and CDR2 is FQNEAQ in the germline V gene. Trimming took 2 bases from V and 1 from J; bases not matched to a gene: 17. CDR3 length: 19 residues. CDR3 DNA: TGTGCCAGCAGCTTAAAAGGATGGGCGGACGCGGGAGCATCCTACGAGCAGTACTTC. Amino acids: CASSLKGWADAGASYEQYF.

V gene TRBV10-3 combines with J gene TRBJ2-1; 11 bases align to TRBD2. CDR3 size: 15 residues. The junction had 3 bases not matched to a gene; V was cut back by 0 bases and J by 8 bases. Looked up from germline, CDR1 is ENHRY and CDR2 is SYGVKD. Here the CDR3 DNA reads TGTGCCATCAGTGAGTCGACTAGCGGGATAGATGAGCAGTTCTTC. Translating it yields CAISESTSGIDEQFF.

As regards this clone: Other nucleotide sequences in the sample specify the same CDR3. V is TRBV30 and J is TRBJ1-2; a weak D match, TRBD1 (5 bases). With 2 bases removed from V and 3 bases from J, the gap between germline ends came to 16 bases. Germline CDR1 reads GTSNPN; CDR2 reads SVGIG (reference sequence). This CDR3 has 15 residues. This chain's CDR3 is CAWSLGRGVYYGYTF. For the CDR3, the DNA is TGTGCCTGGAGTTTGGGTCGGGGGGTCTACTATGGCTACACCTTC. The complete variable domain, with remaining parts taken from reference TRBV30 and TRBJ1-2, reads SQTIHQWPATLVQPVGSPLSLECTVEGTSNPNLYWYRQAAGRGLQLLFYSVGIGQISSEVPQNLSASRPQDRQFILSSKKLLLSDSGFYLCAWSLGRGVYYGYTFGSGTRLTVV.

V usage is TRBV5-1 and J usage is TRBJ2-1, with 7 bases matching TRBD2. V dropped 2 bases and J dropped 0; count of bases not matched to a gene: 2. This CDR3 contains 15 residues. Germline V CDR1 and CDR2: SGHRS, YFSETQ. CDR3 sequence (DNA): TGCGCCAGCAGCTTCGGGGGGAGCTCCTACAATGAGCAGTTCTTC. This codes for CASSFGGSSYNEQFF. Full variable domain (rest looked up from reference TRBV5-1 and TRBJ2-1): KAGVTQTPRYLIKTRGQQVTLSCSPISGHRSVSWYQQTPGQGLQFLFEYFSETQRNKGNFPGRFSGRQFSNSRSEMNVSTLELGDSALYLCASSFGGSSYNEQFFGPGTRLTVL.

The chain employs TRBV5-4 and TRBJ2-7; D gene ambiguous. Germline V lookup: CDR1 SGHNT, CDR2 YYREEE (reference sequence). Trimming removed 3 bases from V and 2 bases from J, with 3 bases in between. The CDR3 runs 11 residues. In nucleotides, the CDR3 is TGTGCCAGCAGCTCTCCCTACGAGCAGTACTTC. Its protein product is CASSSPYEQYF.

The gene calls are TRBV5-4 and TRBJ2-1, with TRBD2 identical over 7 bases. CDR3 size: 16 residues. With 0 bases clipped from V and 2 bases from J, the junction kept 5 bases outside the gene matches. CDR1 is SGHNT and CDR2 is YYREEE in the germline V gene (reference sequence). The CDR3 DNA follows: TGTGCCAGCAGCTTGGGCGGCGGGGGTACCTACAATGAGCAGTTCTTC. Protein product: CASSLGGGGTYNEQFF.

The chain carries TRBV19 and TRBJ1-5; 7 bases fit TRBD1. This CDR3 contains 16 residues. CDR1 LNHDA and CDR2 SQIVND come from the germline V gene (reference sequence). The trim removed 5 bases at V and 7 bases at J, leaving 14 bases unmatched. In DNA, the CDR3 is TGTGCCAGTAGTCAGGGCAGGGGGTCGGTTGGGCAGCCCCAGCATTTT. Translated, it gives CASSQGRGSVGQPQHF.

This chain connects TRBV28 to TRBJ2-3; no reliable D call. The germline V gene has CDR1 MDHEN and CDR2 SYDVKM. This CDR3 is built from 11 residues. Trimming took 3 bases from V and 7 from J, leaving 5 bases between them. Here the CDR3 reads CASSLRYTQYF. In DNA form, the CDR3 reads TGTGCCAGCAGTTTGAGGTATACGCAGTATTTT.

The rearrangement uses TRBV11-2 and TRBJ1-2, with unresolved D. CDR3 size: 14 residues. Per germline, CDR1 SGHAT and CDR2 FQNNGV. V was pared by 0 bases and J by 3 bases, with 8 bases between. The CDR3 loop reads CASSLDPTYYGYTF. CDR3 sequence (DNA): TGTGCCAGCAGCTTAGATCCCACCTACTATGGCTACACCTTC.

The J gene is TRBJ2-2, the V gene TRBV28; perhaps TRBD1 as D (5 bases). Trimming removed 8 bases at V and 2 bases at J, with 12 bases between. The germline CDR1 and CDR2 sequences are MDHEN and SYDVKM. The CDR3 consists of 14 residues. CDR3 sequence reads: CASREGVNTGELFF. The CDR3 DNA reads TGTGCCAGCCGTGAAGGGGTAAACACCGGGGAGCTGTTTTTT.

This clone was observed a handful of times. This chain uses TRBV15 with TRBJ1-1; D unresolved. Trimming cost V 0 bases and J 6 bases, with 11 bases left between them. Looked up from germline, CDR1 is LNHNV and CDR2 is YYDKDF (reference sequence). The CDR3 covers 14 residues. The CDR3 is CATSRDQTQAEAFF. In DNA form, the CDR3 reads TGTGCCACCAGCAGAGATCAGACGCAAGCTGAAGCTTTCTTT.

The V and J genes are TRBV9 and TRBJ1-4; D gene ambiguous. This CDR3 has 14 amino acids. The germline CDR1 and CDR2 sequences are SGDLS and YYNGEE. Trimming left V 2 bases short and J 11 bases short, with 16 bases between. The CDR3 is CASSVSGSGGKLFF. Written as DNA, the CDR3 is TGTGCCAGCAGCGTCTCCGGTTCCGGCGGGAAACTGTTTTTT.

V and J are TRBV7-6 and TRBJ2-7, with TRBD2 matching 8 bases. Germline CDR1 and CDR2: SGHVS and FNYEAQ. With V trimmed by 5 bases and J by 0 bases, 6 bases remained unmatched. The CDR3 runs 15 residues. This CDR3 is CASSPQRETSYEQYF. The CDR3 DNA sequence: TGTGCCAGCAGCCCTCAGCGGGAGACCTCCTACGAGCAGTACTTC.

This chain joins TRBV4-1 and TRBJ2-5; 14 nucleotides line up with TRBD2. The CDR3 is 17 residues long. Losses at the gene ends were 1 base for V and 7 bases for J; bases not matched to a gene: 8. CDR1 and CDR2 from the germline V gene are MGHRA and YSYEKL. This CDR3 reads CASSQVWTSGGSRTQYF. The CDR3 region has the DNA TGCGCCAGCAGCCAAGTTTGGACTAGCGGGGGGTCAAGGACCCAGTACTTC.

The rearrangement joins TRBV7-9 to TRBJ2-2; TRBD1 might be the D (6 bases). The germline V and J ends were trimmed by 0 bases and 4 bases, with 21 bases remaining between them. The CDR3 loop spans 19 amino acids. Germline V lookup: CDR1 SEHNR, CDR2 FQNEAQ (reference sequence). The chain's CDR3 is CASSLAGDPGHYFTGELFF. Here the CDR3 DNA reads TGTGCCAGCAGCTTAGCGGGGGACCCGGGACACTACTTCACCGGGGAGCTGTTTTTT.

The V gene is TRBV4-1, the J gene TRBJ2-7; the match to TRBD2 covers 11 bases. This CDR3 spans 18 amino acids. The germline V gene encodes CDR1 MGHRA and CDR2 YSYEKL. With V trimmed by 0 bases and J by 6 bases, 13 bases remained unmatched. CDR3 loop: CASSQDRNSGRAGGEQYF. The CDR3 DNA reads as TGCGCCAGCAGCCAAGATCGAAATAGCGGGAGGGCTGGAGGCGAGCAGTACTTC.

The CDR3: CASAPTSGRSYEQYF. DNA of the CDR3: TGTGCCAGCGCACCTACTAGCGGGAGGTCCTACGAGCAGTACTTC. The V and J genes are TRBV25-1 and TRBJ2-7; TRBD2 matches at 12 bases. This CDR3 comprises 15 residues. Germline-derived CDR1 and CDR2 are MGHDK and SYGVNS. The V and J ends lost 8 bases and 1 base, in that order; junction bases with no gene match: 6.

The J gene is TRBJ1-2, the V gene TRBV19; the match to TRBD1 covers 11 bases. This CDR3 is 15 amino acids long. With 7 bases clipped from V and 6 bases from J, the junction kept 10 bases outside the gene matches. The germline V gene has CDR1 LNHDA and CDR2 SQIVND (reference sequence). CDR3 DNA sequence: TGTGCCAGTACCATGAGGGACAGGGGGATCCATGGCTACACCTTC. This codes for CASTMRDRGIHGYTF.

V is TRBV5-1 and J is TRBJ2-5, with TRBD1 matching 10 bases. The CDR3 totals 14 residues. Germline V gene sequence: CDR1 SGHRS, CDR2 YFSETQ. V lost 2 bases and J lost 4; bases outside the gene matches: 2. CDR3 nucleotide sequence: TGCGCCAGCAGCTTAGGGACAGGGGTAGAGACCCAGTACTTC. Encoded protein: CASSLGTGVETQYF.

The chain recombines TRBV9 with TRBJ2-2, with 7 bases aligning to TRBD2. Germline values: CDR1 SGDLS, CDR2 YYNGEE. The CDR3 sequence is 16 residues long. V lost 4 bases to trimming and J lost 3 bases; unmatched junction nucleotides: 9. The CDR3 reads CASSPRTRGDTGELFF. The CDR3 nucleotides read TGTGCCAGCAGCCCACGGACTAGAGGGGACACCGGGGAGCTGTTTTTT.

The V gene is TRBV7-8, the J gene TRBJ1-1, with 7 bases lining up with TRBD1. The trim removed 4 bases at V and 5 bases at J, leaving 4 bases unmatched. This CDR3 is built from 13 residues. The germline V gene has CDR1 SGHVS and CDR2 FQNEAQ. Here the CDR3 DNA reads TGTGCCAGCAGCTCGACAGGGAGGACTGAAGCTTTCTTT. It yields the protein CASSSTGRTEAFF.

CDR3 loop: CASSLGTSSTQYF. CDR3 bases: TGTGCCAGCAGCTTGGGGACGTCAAGTACGCAGTATTTT. V and J are TRBV5-4 and TRBJ2-3; D not certain. The CDR3 is made up of 13 amino acids. Trimming stripped 0 bases from V and 8 bases from J, with 10 bases between. Germline V gene data show CDR1 as SGHNT and CDR2 as YYREEE (reference sequence).

This clone was seen repeatedly, ten times or more. The J gene is TRBJ1-2, the V gene TRBV28; 7 bases agree with TRBD1. The CDR3 totals 13 residues. J was trimmed by 4 bases and V by 11 bases; bases with no gene match: 10. The germline V gene encodes CDR1 MDHEN and CDR2 SYDVKM. The chain's CDR3 is CAAYRGELYGYTF. The CDR3 DNA is TGTGCCGCCTACAGGGGTGAACTCTATGGCTACACCTTC.

Turning to this clone: Additional DNA sequences in this sample encode the identical CDR3. The V and J genes are TRBV7-3 and TRBJ2-7; D ambiguous. The CDR3 loop spans 14 amino acids. Trimming removed 0 bases at V and 0 bases at J, with 6 bases between. The germline V gene has CDR1 SGHTA and CDR2 FQGTGA. The CDR3 nucleotides are TGTGCCAGCAGCTTAACGTCTAGCTCCTACGAGCAGTACTTC. Encoded protein: CASSLTSSSYEQYF. Using reference TRBV7-3 and TRBJ2-7 for the parts outside the CDR3, the full variable domain is GAGVSQTPSNKVTEKGKYVELRCDPISGHTALYWYRQSLGQGPEFLIYFQGTGAADDSGLPNDRFFAVRPEGSVSTLKIQRTERGDSAVYLCASSLTSSSYEQYFGPGTRLTVT.

This chain uses TRBV15 with TRBJ1-3; D gene uncertain. The germline V gene has CDR1 LNHNV and CDR2 YYDKDF (reference sequence). V was pared by 5 bases and J by 0 bases, with 8 bases between. This CDR3 contains 14 residues. CDR3 nucleotide sequence: TGTGCCACCAGCGAGGGTATCTCTGGAAACACCATATATTTT. It translates to CATSEGISGNTIYF.